One and the same sample provided the 5 T cell receptor beta chains below, sequenced in a study of T cell responses to AZD1222 COVID-19 vaccine. TCRdb's table, derived via immunoSEQ multiplex PCR, lists solely in-frame clones and lacks some. Of over 150,000 clones detected, almost 90% appear once; the ten largest clones hold more than 5.5%. The specimen was peripheral blood, collected on day 0 of AZD1222 vaccination. The receptors here all came from an adult in good health.

V and J are TRBV3-1 (or the pseudogene TRBV3-2) and TRBJ2-1; 8 nucleotides match TRBD1. The CDR3 spans 15 residues. Trimming cost V 1 base and J 3 bases; bases outside gene matches: 2. Germline assignment: CDR1 LGHDT and CDR2 YNNKEL (reference sequence). CDR3 loop: CASSQATGGYNEQFF. DNA of the CDR3: TGTGCCAGCAGCCAAGCTACAGGGGGCTACAATGAGCAGTTCTTC.

The J gene is TRBJ1-2, the V gene TRBV6-6, with 10 nucleotides matching TRBD1. V lost 6 bases to trimming and J lost 3 bases; unmatched junction nucleotides: 7. CDR1 MNHNY and CDR2 SVGAGI come from the germline V gene (reference sequence). The CDR3 spans 15 residues. CDR3 in amino acids: CASSFAGTGDYGYTF. CDR3 DNA: TGTGCCAGCAGCTTCGCCGGGACAGGGGACTATGGCTACACCTTC.

The J gene is TRBJ2-5, the V gene TRBV14, with D possibly matching TRBD2 (6 bases). CDR1 is SGHDN and CDR2 is FVKESK in the germline V gene. Trimming stripped 0 bases from V and 3 bases from J, with 11 bases between. The CDR3 sequence is 15 residues long. CDR3 sequence (DNA): TGTGCCAGCAGCCAAGATCGACGCGGGAAAGAGACCCAGTACTTC. Translated: CASSQDRRGKETQYF.

This clone was seen a single time. The chain combines TRBV19 with TRBJ1-1, with D possibly TRBD1 on 6 matching bases. CDR3 length: 15 amino acids. Trimming took 6 bases from V and 3 from J, leaving 17 bases between them. Germline CDR1 reads LNHDA; CDR2 reads SQIVND (reference sequence). The CDR3 bases are TGTGCCAGTAGCACCCTCGGGACATTGTACACTGAAGCTTTCTTT. This sequence encodes CASSTLGTLYTEAFF.

The CDR3 DNA reads as TGCGCCAGCAGCTTGGACCCGGGACAAATGAGCTCCTATAATTCACCCCTCCACTTT. The encoded protein is CASSLDPGQMSSYNSPLHF. The chain is built from TRBV5-1 and TRBJ1-6, with D perhaps TRBD1 (6 bases). In germline, CDR1 is SGHRS, CDR2 YFSETQ. Trimming cost V 0 bases and J 0 bases, with 16 bases left between them. This CDR3 contains 19 residues.